The rows below give T cell receptor beta chains drawn from one sample of a study of T-cell reconstitution after alpha-beta-depleted transplantation in children. TCRdb independently ran MiXCR on the PCR reads; one entry per CDR3 protein. Counted here are approximately 270,000 distinct CDR3 sequences, 20% to 30% occurring once; the ten biggest clones make up around 4.8%. The specimen was PBMCs, mostly from graft donor cells, collected 360 days after TCRalphabeta/CD19-depleted stem cell transplant. The receptor set was obtained from a female patient aged 2 to 10 who had a stem cell transplant for congenital amegakaryocytic thrombocytopenia, so the T cells may come from the graft donor. Each CDR3 is given with its conserved first and last residue. The D gene is left open where the match is weak. For some rows the clone size is stated as once, few or many, or as a class when expanded; others skip it.

V gene,J gene,D gene,CDR3 length,clone size,CDR3 DNA,CDR3 protein
TRBV28,TRBJ2-1,TRBD1,15,few,TGTGCCAGCAGGGGGGACAGGGGCTCCTACAATGAGCAGTTCTTC,CASRGDRGSYNEQFF
TRBV11-2,TRBJ2-1,NA,15,NA,TGTGCCAGCAGCCCCAGGGGTGGAGCAGCCAATGAGCAGTTCTTC,CASSPRGGAANEQFF
TRBV20-1,TRBJ1-5,NA,14,many,TGCAGTGCTGAGAGCGCCGTTTTCAATCAGCCCCAGCATTTT,CSAESAVFNQPQHF
TRBV20-1,TRBJ2-1,NA,12,NA,TGCAGTGCTAGCGGGAAGGTGGATGAGCAGTTCTTC,CSASGKVDEQFF
TRBV2,TRBJ2-7,NA,13,NA,TGTGCCAGCAGACCAGATGTGGGGACCGAGCAGTACTTC,CASRPDVGTEQYF
TRBV20-1,TRBJ2-1,NA,14,NA,TGCAGTGCTAGTTGGGGCCCCCCTCGGAATGAGCAGTTCTTC,CSASWGPPRNEQFF
TRBV4-2,TRBJ2-2,NA,14,few,TGTGCCAGCAGCCTCCCCGGGGACACCGGGGAGCTGTTTTTT,CASSLPGDTGELFF
TRBV12-3/TRBV12-4,TRBJ2-1,NA,14,NA,TGTGCCAGCAGTTTATCGGGAGTTATCGATGAGCAGTTCTTC,CASSLSGVIDEQFF
TRBV18,TRBJ1-1,TRBD1,12,NA,TGTGCCAGCTCTCCCGACAGGGCTGAAGCTTTCTTT,CASSPDRAEAFF
TRBV19,TRBJ2-1,NA,18,once,TGTGCCAGTAGTATCGGGTGGATCGCCTTAGGGAACTACAATGAGCAGTTCTTC,CASSIGWIALGNYNEQFF
TRBV2,TRBJ1-1,NA,14,few,TGTGCCAGCATTTCAGGGAGGGGGGACACTGAAGCTTTCTTT,CASISGRGDTEAFF
TRBV14,TRBJ1-3,TRBD1,13,few,TGTGCCAGCAGCTTCGGACAGGGGAGCACCATATATTTT,CASSFGQGSTIYF
TRBV4-1,TRBJ1-4,NA,13,NA,TGCGCCAGCAGCCAGGGGGGATTTGAAAAACTGTTTTTT,CASSQGGFEKLFF
TRBV18,TRBJ2-3,NA,13,once,TGTGCCAGCTCAGCGCGAATCACAGATACGCAGTATTTT,CASSARITDTQYF
TRBV4-1,TRBJ1-6,NA,15,NA,TGCGCCAGCAGCCCGTTACAGTTGCTTCTTTCACCCCTCCACTTT,CASSPLQLLLSPLHF
TRBV4-1,TRBJ2-7,NA,17,few,TGCGCCAGCAGCCCCACCTTTGTCAGGCCAACACTCTACGAGCAGTACTTC,CASSPTFVRPTLYEQYF
TRBV10-3,TRBJ2-7,TRBD2,15,few,TGTGCCATAGGGGGGGGACTAGCGGGATACTACGAGCAGTACTTC,CAIGGGLAGYYEQYF
TRBV6-1,TRBJ1-1,TRBD1,13,NA,TGTGCCAGCAGTGCGGACAGGGGGCGGCTCTGGATCTTT,CASSADRGRLWIF
TRBV5-1,TRBJ2-7,TRBD1,18,few,TGCGCCAGCTCTAGGGACAGGGGGACGATCTTTTTCTCCTACGAGCAGTACTTC,CASSRDRGTIFFSYEQYF
TRBV29-1,TRBJ1-2,NA,11,NA,TGCAGCGTTGAATGGGGTGTAGGCTACACCTTC,CSVEWGVGYTF
TRBV7-2,TRBJ1-3,NA,16,few,TGTGCCAGCAGCTTAGAGGCCACCTCCTCTGGAAACACCATATATTTT,CASSLEATSSGNTIYF
TRBV3-1,TRBJ2-3,TRBD2,16,NA,TGTGCCAGCAGCCATTTGCCGGGACTAGCGGGAGATACGCAGTATTTT,CASSHLPGLAGDTQYF